This T cell receptor (beta chain) was profiled in a study of T-cell memory formation after mild COVID-19. Study summary: Largely donor-specific sequence clusters came from a couple of donors.

This clonotype has a count of ten or more. Its antigen is unknown. Using its own MiXCR run on the 5' RACE reads, TCRdb lists one record per CDR3 protein. Of approximately 350,000 distinct CDR3 sequences in the sample, 10% to 15% are singletons; the top ten hold over 20%. V gave up 1 base and J gave up 5 bases, with 8 bases separating them. Germline V lookup: CDR1 SEHNR, CDR2 FQNEAQ (reference sequence). This CDR3 comprises 13 residues. Study results and limitations: The study detected some responding clones in pre-infection memory, suggesting cross-reactive memory joined. Day 15 to 85 contracting clones showed balanced CD4/CD8; day 15 to 37 expanders favored CD4+.

The clonotype comes from a man in his late teens or twenties who had mild COVID-19 (a few samples of this study predate the infection). Cell type and time point are not known. V and J are TRBV7-9 and TRBJ2-5; unclear D gene. The sequenced sample was PBMCs or a T cell subset sorted from them (not recorded which). The CDR3 coding sequence is TGTGCCAGCAGCTTAGAGGTTAGGGAGACCCAGTACTTC. Translating gives CASSLEVRETQYF. Full variable domain (missing parts from reference TRBV7-9 and TRBJ2-5): DTGVSQNPRHKITKRGQNVTFRCDPISEHNRLYWYRQTLGQGPEFLTYFQNEAQLEKSRLLSDRFSAERPKGSFSTLEIQRTEQGDSAMYLCASSLEVRETQYFGPGTRLLVL.